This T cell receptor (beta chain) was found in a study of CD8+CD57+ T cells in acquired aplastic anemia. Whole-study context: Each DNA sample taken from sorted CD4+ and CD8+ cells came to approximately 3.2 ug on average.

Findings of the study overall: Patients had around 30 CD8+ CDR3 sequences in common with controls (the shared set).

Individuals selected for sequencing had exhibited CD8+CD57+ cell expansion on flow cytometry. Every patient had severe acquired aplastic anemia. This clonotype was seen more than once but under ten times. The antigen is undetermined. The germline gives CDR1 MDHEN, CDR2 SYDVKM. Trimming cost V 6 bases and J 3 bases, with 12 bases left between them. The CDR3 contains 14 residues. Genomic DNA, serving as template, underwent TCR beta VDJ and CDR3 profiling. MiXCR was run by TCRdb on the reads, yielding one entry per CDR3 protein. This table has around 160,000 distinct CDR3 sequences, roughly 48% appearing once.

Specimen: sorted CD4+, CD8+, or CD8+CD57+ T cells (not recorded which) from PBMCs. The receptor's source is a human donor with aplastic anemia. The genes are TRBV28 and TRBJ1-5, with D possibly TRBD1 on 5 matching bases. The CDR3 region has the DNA TGTGCCAGCAGGTCGGCGGGGGACAATCAGCCCCAGCATTTT. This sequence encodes CASRSAGDNQPQHF. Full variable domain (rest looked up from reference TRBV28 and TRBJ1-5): DVKVTQSSRYLVKRTGEKVFLECVQDMDHENMFWYRQDPGLGLRLIYFSYDVKMKEKGDIPEGYSVSREKKERFSLILESASTNQTSMYLCASRSAGDNQPQHFGDGTRLSIL.